The 10 T cell receptor beta chains reported below all come from one sample, sequenced in a study of T cell responses to AZD1222 COVID-19 vaccine. Repertoires were generated with immunoSEQ multiplex PCR, while TCRdb's copy carries only in-frame clones and drops some. This table has approximately 90,000 clones, roughly nine tenths appearing once. The specimen was peripheral blood, collected on day 0 of AZD1222 vaccination. The receptors were gathered from an adult in good health.

The rearrangement links TRBV7-8 to TRBJ2-6; tentatively, D is TRBD1 (6 bases). Trimming removed 5 bases at V and 0 bases at J, with 11 bases between. The CDR3 runs to 16 residues. CDR1 and CDR2 (germline): SGHVS, FQNEAQ. The CDR3 DNA sequence: TGTGCCAGCAGCGGACAGCCCGTCTCTGGGGCCAACGTCCTGACTTTC. Residues: CASSGQPVSGANVLTF.

The chain combines TRBV29-1 with TRBJ2-3, with 8 bases that match TRBD1. This CDR3 is built from 15 residues. The germline V gene has CDR1 SQVTM and CDR2 ANQGSEA. Trimming took 4 bases from V and 3 from J; bases not matched to a gene: 9. The CDR3 bases are TGCAGCGTTGTGGTTGGGACAGGAGGTACAGATACGCAGTATTTT. This codes for CSVVVGTGGTDTQYF.

The V call is TRBV28, the J call TRBJ2-3; 7 nucleotides align to TRBD2. This CDR3 contains 16 residues. Per the germline V gene, CDR1 is MDHEN and CDR2 is SYDVKM. The junction had 10 bases not matched to a gene; V was cut back by 7 bases and J by 0 bases. This CDR3 is CASTITAGGSTDTQYF. In nucleotides, the CDR3 is TGTGCCAGCACCATAACGGCCGGGGGGAGCACAGATACGCAGTATTTT. The whole variable domain, filled in from reference TRBV28 and TRBJ2-3, reads DVKVTQSSRYLVKRTGEKVFLECVQDMDHENMFWYRQDPGLGLRLIYFSYDVKMKEKGDIPEGYSVSREKKERFSLILESASTNQTSMYLCASTITAGGSTDTQYFGPGTRLTVL.

J is TRBJ2-7 and V is TRBV4-3, with a possible D match to TRBD2 (7 bases). Germline V gene lookup returns CDR1 LGHNA and CDR2 YSLEER. The V gene lost 1 base and the J gene lost 5 bases, with 18 bases spanning the gap. This CDR3 is 16 amino acids long. CDR3 sequence reads: CASSQGLTGGGDEQYF. The DNA of the CDR3 is TGCGCCAGCAGCCAAGGGCTTACGGGGGGCGGCGACGAGCAGTACTTC.

On this clone: Sequence at one end of the junction differs from germline and may be a read error. This chain connects TRBV24-1 to TRBJ2-3, with TRBD2 as a possible D gene (6 bases). The CDR3 covers 15 residues. Germline lookup yields CDR1 KGHDR and CDR2 SFDVKD. The chain's CDR3 is CAISDKTGGTDTQYF. The CDR3 DNA reads TGTGCCATCAGTGATAAAACGGGGGGCACAGATACGCAGTATTTT.

This chain joins TRBV28 and TRBJ2-3, with TRBD2 matching 12 bases. The CDR3 extends over 15 amino acids. Unmatched junction bases numbered 3, after V lost 6 bases and J lost 2 bases. CDR1 and CDR2 from the germline V gene are MDHEN and SYDVKM. The DNA for the CDR3 is TGTGCCAGCAGGTCTAGCGGGGGGGTCACAGATACGCAGTATTTT. It yields the protein CASRSSGGVTDTQYF.

The gene calls are TRBV5-6 and TRBJ1-1, with D perhaps TRBD1 (5 bases). Germline CDR1 is SGHDT and CDR2 is YYEEEE. The CDR3 covers 13 residues. V dropped 0 bases and J dropped 6 bases, with 9 bases sitting between them. CDR3 DNA: TGTGCCAGCAGCTTGGCGGGGCCCCCTGAAGCTTTCTTT. It is translated as CASSLAGPPEAFF. Full variable domain (rest looked up from reference TRBV5-6 and TRBJ1-1): DAGVTQSPTHLIKTRGQQVTLRCSPKSGHDTVSWYQQALGQGPQFIFQYYEEEERQRGNFPDRFSGHQFPNYSSELNVNALLLGDSALYLCASSLAGPPEAFFGQGTRLTVV.

This clone was seen once. The chain carries TRBV28 and TRBJ1-2; D uncertain. This CDR3 comprises 15 residues. V was clipped by 10 bases and J by 4 bases, with 22 bases between them. Germline V gives CDR1 MDHEN, CDR2 SYDVKM. The CDR3 bases are TGTGCCACCAGAGGGATGTTAGCGAATGGCTATGGCTACACCTTC. This translates into CATRGMLANGYGYTF.

The rearrangement links TRBV27 to TRBJ1-3; no clear D gene. Germline V gene lookup returns CDR1 MNHEY and CDR2 SMNVEV (reference sequence). The V gene lost 3 bases and the J gene lost 4 bases, with 10 bases spanning the gap. This CDR3 has 14 residues. CDR3 sequence: CASSLRESGNTIYF. CDR3 nucleotide sequence: TGTGCCAGCAGTTTGAGGGAATCCGGAAACACCATATATTTT.

The chain's CDR3 is CASFTSSGYTF. The DNA for the CDR3 is TGTGCCAGCTTCACCAGCTCCGGCTACACCTTC. V gene TRBV6-5 combines with J gene TRBJ1-2; no definite D call. The germline V gene encodes CDR1 MNHEY and CDR2 SVGAGI. The CDR3 covers 11 residues. Trimming took 8 bases from V and 8 from J, leaving 12 bases between them.